Below, one TCR beta chain is given with its context. The antigen remains undetermined. The data were produced by immunoSEQ multiplex PCR, yet TCRdb's version contains in-frame clones alone and is incomplete. This table holds about 160,000 clones, 95% to 96% found once. The record originates from a study of cytomegalovirus exposure and HLA in healthy donors. Across the study: The 120 or so validation repertoires used a platform that matched the one used for the 666 first-cohort repertoires, as a later analysis reported.

Study-level points and caveats: According to the study, 160 or so TCR beta chains were cytomegalovirus-associated. Specificity of a few CMV-associated chains for CMV antigens was verified in vitro.

The germline CDR1 and CDR2 sequences are ENHRY and SYGVKD. The CDR3 runs 12 residues. Trimming pared 5 bases from V and 2 bases from J, leaving 5 bases between. This receptor was taken from a woman younger than 35 in good health and CMV-seronegative. The chain is built from TRBV10-3 and TRBJ2-3; D is possibly TRBD2 (5 bases). Input material: PBMCs. CDR3: CAISRDTDTQYF. The CDR3 region has the DNA TGTGCCATCAGTCGGGACACAGATACGCAGTATTTT.